The present T cell receptor (beta chain) was sequenced within a study of blood T cell repertoires in COVID-19 (TCRdb year 2020). For the study in its entirety: Samples covering the acute and convalescent phases of COVID-19 were provided by collaborators in the United States, Italy and Spain. The material from the prospective study consisted of cDNA or gDNA derived from T cells, B-cell-depleted T cells, or PBMCs. Subjects who had been exposed to COVID-19, were actively infected with it, or had recovered from it provided the deeply sampled blood TCRbeta repertoires that made up the dataset. The repertoires were made available in a free public database intended to serve as a resource for research on the immune response to SARS-CoV-2. The samples were drawn from the first 160 participants of the ongoing ImmuneRACE study and from 950 to 1,500 subjects provided by 6 global collaborators. Nearly every sample came with metadata listing a de-identified subject ID, COVID-19 status, age in years and sex. HLA class I and class II types, where available, came from metadata supplied by the sample provider rather than from assay-based typing.

The immunoSEQ Assay, a bias-controlled multiplex PCR, was used to amplify TCRbeta CDR3 regions from genomic DNA. On the authors' methods: The number of nucleated cells in each sample was estimated from the amplification of reference gene primers within the assay. To quantify the absolute abundance of each unique TCRbeta CDR3 rearrangement, sequence reads were collapsed and filtered. For each sample, productive Simpson clonality was calculated as the square root of Simpson's diversity index over productive rearrangements. What TCRdb holds here is the immuneACCESS table cut down to in-frame rearrangements. Part of the clones is not present; checked against another copy, under half of the missing clones reflect an unresolved V gene, and the others are unexplained. V, J and clone size reflect that table, while D and trimming were determined from the DNA. The sample table shows 100,000 or so clones, and 84% are seen once. Of the sample, approximately 2% falls within the top ten clones.

Beyond this particular receptor, the publication reports: The amount of clinical and demographic metadata varied by source and participant and was provided uncurated.

V gives up 1 base and J gives up 3 bases, and the segment between their germline ends measures 9 bases. From the germline V gene, CDR1 is KGHSH and CDR2 is LQKENI. The CDR3 runs 14 amino acids, cysteine and phenylalanine included. Just the 42-base CDR3 DNA is kept, in frame starting at base 1. The collaborating institutions used their own protocols to collect whole blood in K2EDTA tubes. For TCRbeta analysis, collaborator samples were shipped as frozen whole blood, as isolated PBMCs, or as DNA extracted from either sample type. Of note for this clone: The target of this receptor is not known. Per-base qualities were not stored, and no clone one base away is much larger.

The rearrangement combines TRBV18 with TRBJ2-5; no confident D gene assignment can be made. The receptor was isolated from a man in his 70s with active or convalescent COVID-19. What was sequenced was peripheral blood. The CDR3 here reads CASSPQNREETQYF. The DNA is TGTGCCAGCTCACCACAGAACAGAGAAGAGACCCAGTACTTC.